This is a list of T cell receptor beta chains from one sample in a study of spatial heterogeneity in lung cancer. TCRdb reprocessed the 5' RACE reads with MiXCR, giving one entry per CDR3 protein. The table shows some 40,000 distinct CDR3 sequences, with 4% to 6% occurring only once. The sequencing used PBMCs, collected at surgery. These TCRs come from a female donor with early-stage non-small cell lung cancer. Both conserved end residues are part of each CDR3. The D gene is left open where the match is weak. Expanded clones get a size class; other rows say once, few or many, or leave the size out.

j_call: TRBJ2-3
clone_size: NA
v_call: TRBV7-9
d_call: NA
cdr3_aa: CASRPPYRAFADTQYF
cdr3_nt: TGTGCCAGCAGACCCCCCTACCGCGCTTTTGCAGATACGCAGTATTTT

j_call: TRBJ2-7
clone_size: few
v_call: TRBV11-2
d_call: TRBD1
cdr3_aa: CASRPLLDRGLYEQYF
cdr3_nt: TGTGCCAGCAGGCCCCTTCTAGACAGGGGGCTGTACGAGCAGTACTTC

j_call: TRBJ2-2
clone_size: many
v_call: TRBV4-1
d_call: NA
cdr3_aa: CASSQGGGLTGELFF
cdr3_nt: TGCGCCAGCAGCCAAGGAGGGGGACTCACCGGGGAGCTGTTTTTT

j_call: TRBJ2-1
clone_size: medium-sized
v_call: TRBV11-2
d_call: NA
cdr3_aa: CASSGLVQFNEQFF
cdr3_nt: TGTGCCAGCAGCGGCCTCGTACAATTCAATGAGCAGTTCTTC

j_call: TRBJ1-4
clone_size: many
v_call: TRBV29-1
d_call: NA
cdr3_aa: CSVSSGGGNEKLFF
cdr3_nt: TGCAGCGTTTCCTCTGGGGGTGGTAATGAAAAACTGTTTTTT

j_call: TRBJ1-4
clone_size: NA
v_call: TRBV6-5
d_call: NA
cdr3_aa: CASSYFGGRNEKLFF
cdr3_nt: TGTGCCAGCAGTTACTTCGGGGGCCGTAATGAAAAACTGTTTTTT

j_call: TRBJ2-5
clone_size: many
v_call: TRBV5-1
d_call: NA
cdr3_aa: CASSSGTTQETQYF
cdr3_nt: TGCGCCAGCAGCTCCGGGACGACTCAAGAGACCCAGTACTTC

j_call: TRBJ2-1
clone_size: many
v_call: TRBV15
d_call: NA
cdr3_aa: CATSRDRGEQFF
cdr3_nt: TGTGCCACCAGCAGAGATCGGGGTGAGCAGTTCTTC

j_call: TRBJ2-1
clone_size: many
v_call: TRBV28
d_call: NA
cdr3_aa: CASTLVIPGGYNEQFF
cdr3_nt: TGTGCCAGCACCCTGGTGATTCCTGGGGGTTACAATGAGCAGTTCTTC

j_call: TRBJ2-3
clone_size: many
v_call: TRBV7-6
d_call: TRBD2
cdr3_aa: CASSTTSGGAGDTQYF
cdr3_nt: TGTGCCAGCAGCACCACTAGCGGGGGGGCCGGGGATACGCAGTATTTT

j_call: TRBJ1-1
clone_size: few
v_call: TRBV24-1
d_call: TRBD1
cdr3_aa: CATALGTGSVNTEAFF
cdr3_nt: TGTGCCACCGCCCTCGGGACAGGGAGCGTGAACACTGAAGCTTTCTTT

j_call: TRBJ2-7
clone_size: few
v_call: TRBV5-1
d_call: NA
cdr3_aa: CASSLAIDREQYF
cdr3_nt: TGCGCCAGCAGCTTGGCCATAGATCGCGAGCAGTACTTC

j_call: TRBJ2-1
clone_size: few
v_call: TRBV6-2/TRBV6-3
d_call: TRBD1
cdr3_aa: CASRTGQGSYNEQFF
cdr3_nt: TGTGCCAGCAGGACCGGACAGGGCTCCTACAATGAGCAGTTCTTC

j_call: TRBJ1-4
clone_size: many
v_call: TRBV27
d_call: NA
cdr3_aa: CASSQRVQGPNEKLFF
cdr3_nt: TGTGCCAGCAGCCAAAGGGTACAGGGTCCTAATGAAAAACTGTTTTTT

j_call: TRBJ2-1
clone_size: few
v_call: TRBV20-1
d_call: TRBD2
cdr3_aa: CSARAGGGGSYNEQFF
cdr3_nt: TGCAGTGCTAGAGCAGGCGGGGGGGGCTCCTACAATGAGCAGTTCTTC

j_call: TRBJ2-5
clone_size: NA
v_call: TRBV5-6
d_call: NA
cdr3_aa: CASSLTGRQETQYF
cdr3_nt: TGTGCCAGCAGCTTGACCGGGCGACAAGAGACCCAGTACTTC

j_call: TRBJ1-5
clone_size: many
v_call: TRBV11-1
d_call: NA
cdr3_aa: CASSLQSNQPQHF
cdr3_nt: TGTGCCAGCAGCTTACAGAGCAATCAGCCCCAGCATTTT

j_call: TRBJ1-4
clone_size: NA
v_call: TRBV30
d_call: TRBD1
cdr3_aa: CAWSGQGAPTNEKLFF
cdr3_nt: TGTGCCTGGAGTGGACAGGGGGCTCCAACTAATGAAAAACTGTTTTTT

j_call: TRBJ2-1
clone_size: many
v_call: TRBV7-2
d_call: NA
cdr3_aa: CASSLGSYNEQFF
cdr3_nt: TGTGCCAGCAGCTTAGGCTCCTACAATGAGCAGTTCTTC

j_call: TRBJ2-3
clone_size: many
v_call: TRBV20-1
d_call: TRBD2
cdr3_aa: CSAGSGLAVPTDTQYF
cdr3_nt: TGCAGTGCCGGGTCCGGACTAGCGGTCCCCACAGATACGCAGTATTTT

j_call: TRBJ2-1
clone_size: many
v_call: TRBV5-1
d_call: NA
cdr3_aa: CASSLVSNEQFF
cdr3_nt: TGCGCCAGCAGCTTGGTTAGCAATGAGCAGTTCTTC

j_call: TRBJ2-5
clone_size: many
v_call: TRBV24-1
d_call: NA
cdr3_aa: CATSAPLLDQETQYF
cdr3_nt: TGTGCCACCAGTGCCCCTCTTCTGGACCAAGAGACCCAGTACTTC

j_call: TRBJ2-3
clone_size: many
v_call: TRBV4-2
d_call: TRBD2
cdr3_aa: CASSQDFTSGGSSTDTQYF
cdr3_nt: TGTGCCAGCAGCCAAGATTTCACTAGCGGAGGTTCTAGCACAGATACGCAGTATTTT

j_call: TRBJ2-7
clone_size: few
v_call: TRBV4-3
d_call: NA
cdr3_aa: CASSQDPLGAANEQYF
cdr3_nt: TGCGCCAGCAGCCAAGATCCACTAGGGGCGGCGAACGAGCAGTACTTC

j_call: TRBJ1-1
clone_size: NA
v_call: TRBV30
d_call: NA
cdr3_aa: CAWTAGEMNTEAFF
cdr3_nt: TGTGCCTGGACCGCGGGCGAAATGAACACTGAAGCTTTCTTT

j_call: TRBJ1-4
clone_size: few
v_call: TRBV7-6
d_call: NA
cdr3_aa: CASSLESSGPVNEKLFF
cdr3_nt: TGTGCCAGCAGCTTAGAATCCTCTGGACCGGTCAATGAAAAACTGTTTTTT

j_call: TRBJ1-6
clone_size: NA
v_call: TRBV10-3
d_call: NA
cdr3_aa: CAISGGIQGSYNSPLHF
cdr3_nt: TGTGCCATCAGTGGGGGAATTCAAGGCTCCTATAATTCACCCCTCCACTTT

j_call: TRBJ2-2
clone_size: many
v_call: TRBV12-3/TRBV12-4
d_call: NA
cdr3_aa: CASTGGGDTGELFF
cdr3_nt: TGTGCCAGTACCGGAGGAGGGGACACCGGGGAGCTGTTTTTT

j_call: TRBJ1-6
clone_size: many
v_call: TRBV6-5
d_call: TRBD1
cdr3_aa: CASSYSINRGNSPLHF
cdr3_nt: TGTGCCAGCAGTTACTCGATAAACAGGGGAAATTCACCCCTCCACTTT

j_call: TRBJ1-1
clone_size: NA
v_call: TRBV2
d_call: NA
cdr3_aa: CASSVDSNTEAFF
cdr3_nt: TGTGCCAGCAGTGTTGACAGTAACACTGAAGCTTTCTTT

j_call: TRBJ2-1
clone_size: many
v_call: TRBV12-3/TRBV12-4
d_call: TRBD1
cdr3_aa: CASSPPGTVYNEQFF
cdr3_nt: TGTGCCAGCAGTCCCCCCGGGACAGTATACAATGAGCAGTTCTTC

j_call: TRBJ1-1
clone_size: many
v_call: TRBV30
d_call: NA
cdr3_aa: CAWSGDYTEAFF
cdr3_nt: TGTGCCTGGAGCGGGGATTACACTGAAGCTTTCTTT

j_call: TRBJ2-7
clone_size: few
v_call: TRBV14
d_call: TRBD2
cdr3_aa: CASSRQMAGGYEQYF
cdr3_nt: TGTGCCAGCAGCCGCCAAATGGCGGGGGGCTACGAGCAGTACTTC